The 2 T cell receptor beta chains listed next were all sequenced from one sample in a study of T cells in Graves' hyperthyroidism and ophthalmopathy. The CDR3 regions of TCR beta were amplified from RNA transcripts. TCR CDR3 underwent first-round RT-PCR with the HTBI primer set. Via MiXCR, TCRdb re-called the multiplex PCR reads, giving one row per CDR3 protein. Of hundreds of thousands of distinct CDR3 sequences listed, 40% to 55% are singletons. Sequenced sample: peripheral blood or thyroid tissue (not recorded which). These receptors were taken from a woman between 18 and 29 years old with Graves' hyperthyroidism.

The V gene is TRBV7-6, the J gene TRBJ2-7; 9 nucleotides line up with TRBD2. V was pared by 4 bases and J by 5 bases, with 12 bases of the junction left unmatched. Germline V gives CDR1 SGHVS, CDR2 FNYEAQ. The CDR3 runs 16 residues. CDR3 sequence: CASSSPLAGGPHEQYF. In nucleotides, the CDR3 is TGTGCCAGCAGCTCGCCTCTCGCGGGAGGGCCTCACGAGCAGTACTTC.

In the case of this clonotype: This sequence may be a read error, since a much larger clone differs from it by one base. The J gene is TRBJ2-7, the V gene TRBV10-3; 7 bases line up with TRBD2. The V gene end was trimmed by 5 bases and the J gene end by 5 bases; junction bases not matched to a gene: 9. Germline V lookup: CDR1 ENHRY, CDR2 SYGVKD. The CDR3 contains 14 residues. The CDR3, as DNA: TGTGCCATCAGTTACAACGGGAGGAGCGACGAGCAGTACTTC. Translating it yields CAISYNGRSDEQYF.